This note documents a single TCR beta chain sequence. The antigen remains undetermined. Trimming left V 5 bases short and J 2 bases short, with 18 bases between. Germline lookup yields CDR1 SGHVS and CDR2 FQNEAQ. The CDR3 covers 16 residues. Patients had residual fresh-frozen tumor tissue and more than two years of survival data. These data belong to a study of glioma-infiltrating T cells after dendritic cell vaccination. Assay used: immunoSEQ multiplex PCR; TCRdb lists only in-frame clones, some missing. Of fewer than 110,000 clones in the sample, more than 80% were seen once. Study-level results: Survival was not directly related to TCR clonality in these patients. Estimated pretreatment TIL content predicted outcome after dendritic cell vaccination.

Sequencing was performed on blood, taken before dendritic cell vaccination. The sequence came from a human donor with glioblastoma. This rearrangement joins TRBV7-8 to TRBJ2-5, with D tentatively TRBD2 (6 bases). The CDR3 sequence: CASSEARTIVQETQYF. Here the CDR3 DNA reads TGTGCCAGCAGCGAAGCCAGGACTATCGTGCAAGAGACCCAGTACTTC.